What follows are 14 T cell receptor beta chains derived from one specimen sequenced in a study of regulatory T cells in long-lasting Graves disease. Both iRepertoire HTBI primers and Arm-PCR of CDR3 regions were used to build the TCR beta libraries. Using its own MiXCR run on the multiplex PCR reads, TCRdb lists one record per CDR3 protein. The sample has over 450,000 distinct CDR3 sequences; 20% to 25% are singletons. The time point denotes: persistent/refractory GD, antithyroid drugs over 5 years with positive TRAb. PBMC RNA served as the TCR library source. Sample: peripheral blood mononuclear cells (PBMCs), taken when the disease was refractory, from a patient treated with antithyroid drugs. The source of these receptors is a female donor with Graves disease.

The rearrangement links TRBV20-1 to TRBJ1-1; D not resolved. Trimming took off 0 bases at V and 6 bases at J, with 8 bases between the two ends. Germline CDR1 DFQATT, CDR2 SNEGSKA (reference sequence). This CDR3 contains 12 residues. The DNA of the CDR3 is TGCAGTGCTAGAGATAACTTCCCTGAAGCTTTCTTT. Translation: CSARDNFPEAFF.

This clonotype was counted many times. J is TRBJ2-7 and V is TRBV7-2; D gene unclear. V dropped 0 bases and J dropped 7 bases, with 16 bases sitting between them. Germline CDR1 and CDR2: SGHTA and FQGNSA. The CDR3 is made up of 15 amino acids. The CDR3 region is CASSLAGPLSEEQYF. CDR3 nucleotides: TGTGCCAGCAGCTTAGCCGGCCCACTTTCAGAAGAGCAGTACTTC.

The chain employs TRBV2 and TRBJ2-3; 9 bases are a match to TRBD2. The J segment lost 3 bases and the V segment lost 5 bases, leaving 18 bases of the junction unmatched. Looked up from germline, CDR1 is SNHLY and CDR2 is FYNNEI. CDR3 size: 19 residues. For the CDR3, the DNA is TGTGCCAGCAGTCGAGACCCACGTCCGGCGGGGGGGCTGACAGATACGCAGTATTTT. This encodes CASSRDPRPAGGLTDTQYF.

This clonotype was detected a few times. The chain carries TRBV19 and TRBJ2-5; 11 bases agree with TRBD1. The trim removed 6 bases at V and 4 bases at J, leaving 4 bases unmatched. Looked up from germline, CDR1 is LNHDA and CDR2 is SQIVND (reference sequence). CDR3 length: 14 amino acids. CDR3 bases: TGTGCCAGTAGGGGGACAGGGGGAGGAGAGACCCAGTACTTC. This sequence encodes CASRGTGGGETQYF.

This clonotype was recorded many times. This chain uses TRBV11-2 with TRBJ2-7, with D tentatively TRBD2 (5 bases). The germline CDR1 and CDR2 sequences are SGHAT and FQNNGV. CDR3 length: 13 amino acids. The V gene lost 4 bases and the J gene lost 7 bases, with 14 bases spanning the gap. The CDR3 DNA sequence: TGTGCCAGCAGCTCTCCGAGGGTGCGGGAGCAGTACTTC. Translated, it gives CASSSPRVREQYF.

In regard to this clonotype: A single base separates this from a much larger clone, so it may be a read error. The rearrangement uses TRBV29-1 and TRBJ1-1; tentatively, D is TRBD1 (6 bases). Germline V lookup: CDR1 SQVTM, CDR2 ANQGSEA. The CDR3 sequence is 13 residues long. The chain's CDR3 is CSVDRGLGTEALF. The CDR3 DNA follows: TGCAGCGTTGACAGGGGCTTGGGCACTGAAGCTCTCTTT.

The chain is built from TRBV5-1 and TRBJ2-1, with 9 positions matching TRBD2. This CDR3 has 17 amino acids. Losses at the gene ends were 0 bases for V and 1 base for J; bases not matched to a gene: 5. Germline CDR1 reads SGHRS; CDR2 reads YFSETQ. The CDR3 nucleotides are TGCGCCAGCAGCTTGGGTCTGAGCGGGAGGTCCTACAATGAGCAGTTCTTC. Its protein is CASSLGLSGRSYNEQFF.

This clonotype was observed a handful of times. The V gene is TRBV24-1, the J gene TRBJ1-5, with 8 nucleotides matching TRBD1. The germline V gene encodes CDR1 KGHDR and CDR2 SFDVKD. The CDR3 totals 15 residues. The V and J ends lost 9 bases and 3 bases, in that order; junction bases with no gene match: 9. The CDR3 sequence: CATSDRGLLNQPQHF. CDR3 DNA: TGTGCCACCTCCGACAGGGGCCTTCTCAATCAGCCCCAGCATTTT.

This clonotype has ten or more counts. The rearrangement joins TRBV19 to TRBJ2-5; TRBD1 matches 8 bases. The CDR3 extends over 15 amino acids. In germline, CDR1 is LNHDA, CDR2 SQIVND (reference sequence). V lost 5 bases and J lost 4; bases outside the gene matches: 9. In DNA, the CDR3 is TGTGCCAGTAGTCCGGAAGGACAGGGCGGAGAGACCCAGTACTTC. Residues: CASSPEGQGGETQYF.

This clonotype was seen at least ten times. The rearrangement joins TRBV28 to TRBJ1-5; the D is unclear. The germline gives CDR1 MDHEN, CDR2 SYDVKM. This CDR3 is 15 amino acids long. V was clipped by 5 bases and J by 6 bases, with 17 bases between them. The CDR3 region is CASSPPGDWVQPQHF. The CDR3 DNA reads TGTGCCAGCAGTCCTCCGGGAGACTGGGTTCAGCCCCAGCATTTT.

This clonotype has only a few counts. The chain couples TRBV20-1 to TRBJ1-1; 11 bases match TRBD1. The V and J ends lost 0 bases and 4 bases, in that order; junction bases with no gene match: 10. Per the germline V gene, CDR1 is DFQATT and CDR2 is SNEGSKA (reference sequence). The CDR3 runs to 17 residues. CDR3 residues: CSARDRTGGRGGTEAFF. The CDR3 DNA reads as TGCAGTGCTAGAGATAGGACAGGGGGCCGGGGGGGCACTGAAGCTTTCTTT.

The chain has TRBV27 and TRBJ1-5, with 9 positions matching TRBD1. The CDR3 contains 16 residues. Germline V gives CDR1 MNHEY, CDR2 SMNVEV (reference sequence). Germline trimming cut 2 bases from V and 7 bases from J; bases unmatched to any gene: 9. The CDR3 spells CASSLLAGTGKQPQHF. CDR3 nucleotides: TGTGCCAGCAGTTTACTCGCGGGGACAGGGAAACAGCCCCAGCATTTT.

This clonotype has more than one count but fewer than ten. This chain uses TRBV18 with TRBJ1-1; possibly TRBD1 for D (5 bases). The CDR3 is 15 amino acids. Germline loops: CDR1 KGHSH, CDR2 LQKENI. Trimming shortened V by 2 bases and J by 0 bases, and 10 bases separated the two germline ends. The CDR3 sequence: CASSPGEDMNTEAFF. CDR3 coding DNA: TGTGCCAGCTCACCAGGAGAGGACATGAACACTGAAGCTTTCTTT. The full variable domain, completed using reference TRBV18 and TRBJ1-1, is NAGVMQNPRHLVRRRGQEARLRCSPMKGHSHVYWYRQLPEEGLKFMVYLQKENIIDESGMPKERFSAEFPKEGPSILRIQQVVRGDSAAYFCASSPGEDMNTEAFFGQGTRLTVV.

The chain recombines TRBV20-1 with TRBJ1-2; 9 bases agree with TRBD1. The germline gives CDR1 DFQATT, CDR2 SNEGSKA (reference sequence). The trim removed 0 bases at V and 4 bases at J, leaving 6 bases unmatched. The CDR3 totals 15 residues. For the CDR3, the DNA is TGCAGTGCTAGAGATCCCGGACAGGGGAGCTATGGCTACACCTTC. This codes for CSARDPGQGSYGYTF.